The T cell receptor (beta chain) described here comes from a study of CD8 T cells in Susac syndrome. After extraction with the RNeasy kit, 0.5 to 1 ug of the RNA was reverse transcribed using random hexamers. Amplification of TCR beta CDR3 was carried out by immunoSEQ multiplex PCR, which covered 54 Vbeta and 13 Jbeta segments. TCRdb reprocessed the immunoSEQ multiplex PCR reads with MiXCR, giving one entry per CDR3 protein. The sample holds about 49,000 distinct CDR3 sequences, roughly 93% seen once. The control participants were healthy donors, and these controls were matched with respect to both age and sex. TEMRA cells were FACS-enriched, while CD8+ and CD4+ T cells were negatively isolated. This CDR3 region has 14 residues. Germline lookup yields CDR1 SGHDT and CDR2 YYEEEE. Trimming took off 0 bases at V and 6 bases at J, with 9 bases between the two ends.

The rearrangement joins TRBV5-6 to TRBJ2-2; maybe TRBD2 (6 bases). The sample consisted of CD8+ T cells from PBMCs. The source of this sequence is a human donor in good health. CDR3 in amino acids: CASSLGLGAGELFF. CDR3 nucleotides: TGTGCCAGCAGCTTGGGACTAGGTGCCGGGGAGCTGTTTTTT.